A selection of T cell receptor beta chains follows, all from one sample in a study of T cell responses to AZD1222 COVID-19 vaccine. Repertoires were generated with immunoSEQ multiplex PCR, while TCRdb's copy carries only in-frame clones and drops some. The sample holds more than 95,000 clones; about 89% are singletons and the top ten take approximately 3%. Sample: peripheral blood, taken 28 days after the second dose of the MenACWY control vaccine. Every receptor here comes from an adult who received the MenACWY meningococcal vaccine as a control. CDR3s include the opening cysteine and the closing phenylalanine or tryptophan. D genes are given only for firm matches. Clone size, where shown, is once, few, many, or a class for clones that have expanded.

TRBV24-1,.,13,.,TRBJ1-1,CATRASRTGVAFF,TGTGCCACCAGGGCCAGCAGAACAGGCGTAGCTTTCTTT
TRBV6-2/TRBV6-3,.,16,few,TRBJ1-5,CASRPTGGADNQPQHF,TGTGCCAGCAGGCCTACCGGCGGGGCTGATAATCAGCCCCAGCATTTT
TRBV10-1,.,14,.,TRBJ2-3,CASSEGGAKDTQYF,TGCGCCAGCAGTGAGGGGGGGGCTAAAGATACGCAGTATTTT
TRBV15,.,16,.,TRBJ1-6,CATSRDPRRGGSPLHF,TGTGCCACCAGCAGAGACCCCCGCAGGGGTGGTTCACCCCTCCACTTT
TRBV30,.,15,.,TRBJ1-1,CAWSVPTQVITEAFF,TGTGCCTGGAGTGTACCCACACAGGTGATTACTGAAGCTTTCTTT
TRBV4-2,.,15,.,TRBJ2-3,CASSPRWDPTDTQYF,TGTGCCAGCAGCCCAAGATGGGACCCCACAGATACGCAGTATTTT
TRBV27,TRBD1,14,few,TRBJ2-2,CASSPHRGRGELFF,TGTGCCAGCAGTCCCCACAGGGGGCGCGGGGAGCTGTTTTTT
TRBV28,.,12,.,TRBJ2-7,CASSSGVGEQYF,TGTGCCAGCAGTTCAGGGGTGGGCGAGCAGTACTTC
TRBV19,.,12,.,TRBJ1-2,CASSVGRLGYTF,TGTGCCAGTAGCGTAGGACGGTTAGGCTACACCTTC
TRBV30,TRBD1,13,.,TRBJ1-5,CASRQGADQPQHF,TGTGCCAGTAGACAGGGGGCTGATCAGCCCCAGCATTTT
TRBV5-1,.,15,once,TRBJ2-7,CASSPLVGPDYEQYF,TGCGCCAGCAGCCCGCTCGTGGGTCCCGACTACGAGCAGTACTTC
TRBV10-2,.,13,.,TRBJ1-5,CASAKLDNQPQHF,TGCGCCAGCGCGAAGCTAGACAATCAGCCCCAGCATTTT
TRBV7-9,.,16,few,TRBJ1-1,CASSLYATVDRTEAFF,TGTGCCAGCAGCTTATATGCGACAGTCGATAGGACTGAAGCTTTCTTT
TRBV14,TRBD2,12,.,TRBJ2-3,CASSLRGGTQYF,TGTGCCAGCAGCCTACGCGGGGGAACGCAGTATTTT